Presented here are 9 T cell receptor beta chains from one specimen sequenced in a study of cytomegalovirus exposure and HLA in healthy donors. The repertoire was sequenced with immunoSEQ multiplex PCR; TCRdb's copy has only in-frame clones and lacks some. The sample contains some 180,000 clones, around 80% of which appear only once. Material: PBMCs. Receptors originate from a woman in her twenties or thirties in good health and CMV-seronegative.

V gene TRBV7-2 combines with J gene TRBJ2-1; 11 bases map to TRBD2. CDR3 length: 21 amino acids. The V gene's germline CDR1 is SGHTA and CDR2 FQGNSA. With 0 bases clipped from V and 4 bases from J, the junction kept 17 bases outside the gene matches. CDR3 in DNA: TGTGCCAGCAGCTTAGCCAATAGCGGGGGGGCAAAGTCAAGGAAGTACAATGAGCAGTTCTTC. Translated: CASSLANSGGAKSRKYNEQFF. The complete variable domain, with remaining parts taken from reference TRBV7-2 and TRBJ2-1, reads GAGVSQSPSNKVTEKGKDVELRCDPISGHTALYWYRQSLGQGLEFLIYFQGNSAPDKSGLPSDRFSAERTGGSVSTLTIQRTQQEDSAVYLCASSLANSGGAKSRKYNEQFFGPGTRLTVL.

The rearrangement links TRBV30 to TRBJ2-4; tentative D call: TRBD1 (6 bases). Per germline, CDR1 GTSNPN and CDR2 SVGIG (reference sequence). CDR3 length: 14 amino acids. Trimming removed 4 bases at V and 0 bases at J, with 10 bases between. In nucleotides, the CDR3 is TGTGCCTGGAATGAGGGGGTAGCCAAAAACATTCAGTACTTC. Protein: CAWNEGVAKNIQYF.

This clone has a single count. J is TRBJ2-2 and V is TRBV4-1; tentative D call: TRBD1 (5 bases). The V end lost 6 bases, the J end lost 2 bases, and 19 bases lay between the germline ends. Germline V lookup: CDR1 MGHRA, CDR2 YSYEKL. The CDR3 sequence is 17 residues long. CDR3 residues: CASSPASGWGNTGELFF. The DNA of the CDR3 is TGCGCCAGCAGTCCGGCCTCAGGGTGGGGAAACACCGGGGAGCTGTTTTTT.

The chain carries TRBV7-9 and TRBJ2-3; D uncertain. The CDR3 is 12 residues long. Germline assignment: CDR1 SEHNR and CDR2 FQNEAQ (reference sequence). The V end was cut by 5 bases, the J end by 6 bases, with 9 bases between. The CDR3 protein is CASSLRSDTQYF. The CDR3 nucleotides are TGTGCCAGCAGCCTTCGGTCTGATACGCAGTATTTT.

J is TRBJ1-1 and V is TRBV4-1; TRBD1 matches 9 bases. The CDR3 runs 16 residues. Germline V gene data show CDR1 as MGHRA and CDR2 as YSYEKL. J lost 5 bases, V lost 2 bases, and 9 bases had no gene match. Written as DNA, the CDR3 is TGCGCCAGCAGCCAAATCTTGACAGGGGGAGGAACTGAAGCTTTCTTT. It yields the protein CASSQILTGGGTEAFF.

The rearrangement uses TRBV11-1 and TRBJ2-5; 9 nucleotides match TRBD1. The V gene end was trimmed by 10 bases and the J gene end by 2 bases; junction bases not matched to a gene: 5. CDR3 size: 13 residues. CDR1 and CDR2 from the germline V gene are SGHAT and FQDESV (reference sequence). CDR3 sequence: CAIGQGPQETQYF. CDR3 bases: TGTGCCATCGGACAGGGGCCGCAAGAGACCCAGTACTTC.

The J gene is TRBJ1-5, the V gene TRBV15; D is undetermined. Trimming stripped 4 bases from V and 3 bases from J, with 13 bases between. Germline lookup yields CDR1 LNHNV and CDR2 YYDKDF (reference sequence). The CDR3 totals 15 residues. The CDR3 reads CATSNTGTVNQPQHF. DNA of the CDR3: TGTGCCACCAGCAACACCGGCACAGTCAATCAGCCCCAGCATTTT.

In this sample, this clone turned up once. V and J are TRBV6-5 and TRBJ2-5; 14 nucleotides match TRBD2. Germline V lookup: CDR1 MNHEY, CDR2 SVGAGI. V gave up 6 bases and J gave up 4 bases; unmatched junction bases: 4. The CDR3 runs 15 residues. The CDR3 reads CASSTGLAGAETQYF. The DNA of the CDR3 is TGTGCCAGCAGCACGGGACTAGCGGGAGCAGAGACCCAGTACTTC.

The chain is built from TRBV27 and TRBJ2-7; a weak D match, TRBD1 (6 bases). Germline assignment: CDR1 MNHEY and CDR2 SMNVEV (reference sequence). The CDR3 loop spans 15 amino acids. The V and J ends lost 3 bases and 3 bases respectively, with 15 bases between them. CDR3 loop: CASSFGTIPNYEQYF. CDR3 in DNA: TGTGCCAGCAGTTTCGGGACAATCCCGAACTACGAGCAGTACTTC.